The next 19 T cell receptor beta chains were all read from a single sample in a study of spatial heterogeneity in lung cancer. One entry per CDR3 protein results from TCRdb running MiXCR on the 5' RACE reads. The repertoire holds about 39,000 distinct CDR3 sequences, with 5.8% as singletons. The time point is: sample taken at primary tumor resection. Whole RNA was taken from tumor, nontumor lung or frozen PBMC; it was then sequenced unsorted. The sample here was PBMCs, taken at surgery. These receptors were collected from a male donor with early-stage non-small cell lung cancer.

The chain joins TRBV11-1 to TRBJ2-1, with D possibly being TRBD1 (5 bases). V lost 5 bases to trimming and J lost 4 bases, with 6 bases between them. CDR1 is SGHAT, CDR2 FQDESV, per germline (reference sequence). The length of the CDR3 is 12 residues. The CDR3 sequence is CASSAGYNEQFF. The CDR3 coding sequence is TGTGCCAGCAGCGCAGGGTACAATGAGCAGTTCTTC.

The V gene is TRBV4-2, the J gene TRBJ1-3; D is uncertain. CDR1 LGHNA and CDR2 YNFKEQ come from the germline V gene. CDR3 size: 17 residues. V was cut by 1 base and J by 4 bases, with 17 bases left in between. CDR3 in DNA: TGTGCCAGCAGCCAAGGTTTGGCGGGAATGAGGGGAAACACCATATATTTT. This encodes CASSQGLAGMRGNTIYF.

This clonotype came up many times. This sequence joins TRBV10-2 and TRBJ1-5; no clear D. The CDR3 is made up of 14 amino acids. The germline gives CDR1 WSHSY, CDR2 SAAADI. V was trimmed by 10 bases and J by 0 bases, leaving 13 bases between them. CDR3 in amino acids: CATQGVDSNQPQHF. The CDR3 DNA follows: TGCGCCACCCAAGGAGTGGATAGCAATCAGCCCCAGCATTTT.

This clonotype was counted only a few times. V gene TRBV7-2 combines with J gene TRBJ1-5; D may be TRBD1 (6 bases). The CDR3 length is 17 residues. Trimming removed 0 bases at V and 9 bases at J, with 21 bases between. The germline V gene has CDR1 SGHTA and CDR2 FQGNSA. CDR3 sequence (DNA): TGTGCCAGCAGCTTAGCGGGCAGGGGAAGGGTAATCGCGCCCCAGCATTTT. It encodes CASSLAGRGRVIAPQHF. The variable domain in full, completed from reference TRBV7-2 and TRBJ1-5, reads GAGVSQSPSNKVTEKGKDVELRCDPISGHTALYWYRQSLGQGLEFLIYFQGNSAPDKSGLPSDRFSAERTGGSVSTLTIQRTQQEDSAVYLCASSLAGRGRVIAPQHFGDGTRLSIL.

This clonotype was observed a few times. This chain links TRBV29-1 with TRBJ2-7; D is uncertain. V was trimmed by 5 bases and J by 2 bases, leaving 13 bases between them. CDR1 is SQVTM and CDR2 is ANQGSEA in the germline V gene. The CDR3 runs to 13 residues. CDR3 coding DNA: TGCAGCGTTTCGACGTATAACACCTACGAGCAGTACTTC. Amino acid sequence: CSVSTYNTYEQYF.

This clonotype was picked up a small number of times. The V gene is TRBV7-2, the J gene TRBJ2-2, with 12 bases that match TRBD2. V gave up 5 bases and J gave up 7 bases; unmatched junction bases: 8. The CDR3 totals 16 residues. Germline V CDR1 and CDR2: SGHTA, FQGNSA. CDR3 coding DNA: TGTGCCAGCAGCCCGCTAGCGGGGGGGCCCGTCGGGGAGCTGTTTTTT. This codes for CASSPLAGGPVGELFF.

In its sample, this clonotype was seen many times. The CDR3 region is CASSTDSHTEAFF. CDR3 DNA sequence: TGTGCCAGCTCAACGGACAGCCACACTGAAGCTTTCTTT. This sequence joins TRBV18 and TRBJ1-1; possible D gene TRBD1, 6 bases. Germline V gene sequence: CDR1 KGHSH, CDR2 LQKENI. V shed 5 bases and J shed 3 bases, with 10 bases lying between them. This CDR3 has 13 residues.

In its sample, this clonotype was seen many times. The chain links TRBV19 to TRBJ1-5; 11 positions agree with TRBD1. In germline, CDR1 is LNHDA, CDR2 SQIVND (reference sequence). This CDR3 region has 14 residues. The V and J ends lost 6 bases and 6 bases, in that order; junction bases with no gene match: 4. DNA of the CDR3: TGTGCCAGTAGGCGGGACAGGGGGATTCAGCCCCAGCATTTT. Translating it yields CASRRDRGIQPQHF.

This clonotype occurred many times. This chain connects TRBV11-3 to TRBJ2-3; the match to TRBD1 covers 7 bases. CDR3 length: 16 residues. Trimming cost V 0 bases and J 1 base; bases outside gene matches: 4. Germline CDR1 SGHNT, CDR2 YENEEA. Here the CDR3 reads CASSLEAGTGTDTQYF. The CDR3 DNA follows: TGTGCCAGCAGCTTAGAGGCCGGGACAGGCACAGATACGCAGTATTTT.

For the CDR3, the DNA is TGCAGTGCTAGATTTCGGGGGGGAACCTACGAGCAGTACTTC. Translation: CSARFRGGTYEQYF. This chain connects TRBV20-1 to TRBJ2-7, with 8 bases identical to TRBD2. Unmatched junction bases numbered 5, after V lost 2 bases and J lost 2 bases. The CDR3 totals 14 residues. Germline V gene sequence: CDR1 DFQATT, CDR2 SNEGSKA (reference sequence).

This clonotype showed up many times. This rearrangement joins TRBV12-3 or TRBV12-4 to TRBJ2-1; 12 bases agree with TRBD2. CDR3 length: 16 amino acids. The junction had 7 bases not matched to a gene; V was cut back by 6 bases and J by 4 bases. The CDR3 bases are TGTGCCAGCAGCCAGCTAGCGGGGGGGGGATACAATGAGCAGTTCTTC. It specifies CASSQLAGGGYNEQFF.

This clonotype was seen at least ten times. This chain links TRBV12-3 or TRBV12-4 with TRBJ1-2, with D unclear. The length of the CDR3 is 13 residues. The germline V and J ends were trimmed by 5 bases and 2 bases, with 9 bases remaining between them. CDR3 sequence: CASSPGRNYGYTF. The CDR3 DNA is TGTGCCAGCAGTCCTGGACGGAACTATGGCTACACCTTC.

This sequence joins TRBV24-1 and TRBJ2-1; 10 bases match TRBD1. The germline V gene has CDR1 KGHDR and CDR2 SFDVKD. This CDR3 is 16 amino acids long. The V and J ends lost 3 bases and 5 bases, in that order; junction bases with no gene match: 6. The CDR3 nucleotides read TGTGCCACCAGTGATAGTAGGACAGGGGGTAACAATGAGCAGTTCTTC. Translating gives CATSDSRTGGNNEQFF.

In this sample, this clonotype turned up a few times. The gene calls are TRBV2 and TRBJ2-2, with D perhaps assigned TRBD1 or TRBD2 (5 bases each). Germline V gene lookup returns CDR1 SNHLY and CDR2 FYNNEI. The CDR3 extends over 16 amino acids. The V gene lost 5 bases and the J gene lost 7 bases, with 20 bases spanning the gap. This CDR3 reads CASSNPGPWGGGELFF. CDR3 nucleotides: TGTGCCAGCAGTAACCCGGGGCCCTGGGGTGGCGGGGAGCTGTTTTTT.

Note on this clonotype: Given a much more abundant clone one base away, this may be a read error. CDR3 residues: CASSFTDTQYF. CDR3 nucleotides: TGTGCCAGCAGCTTCACAGATACGCAGTATTTT. V is TRBV7-9 and J is TRBJ2-3; D unclear. CDR1 and CDR2 (germline): SEHNR, FQNEAQ (reference sequence). This CDR3 is built from 11 residues. V shed 3 bases and J shed 2 bases, with 0 bases lying between them. Together with reference TRBV7-9 and TRBJ2-3, the CDR3 gives the full variable domain: DTGVSQNPRHKITKRGQNVTFRCDPISEHNRLYWYRQTLGQGPEFLTYFQNEAQLEKSRLLSDRFSAERPKGSFSTLEIQRTEQGDSAMYLCASSFTDTQYFGPGTRLTVL.

At least ten counts were recorded for this clonotype. This sequence joins TRBV6-1 and TRBJ2-7; perhaps TRBD1 as D (6 bases). The germline CDR1 and CDR2 sequences are MNHNS and SASEGT. Trimming removed 5 bases from V and 2 bases from J, with 10 bases in between. The length of the CDR3 is 13 residues. The DNA of the CDR3 is TGTGCCAGCAGTCGGGACACCACCTACGAGCAGTACTTC. It encodes CASSRDTTYEQYF.

This clonotype was detected ten times or more. The chain carries TRBV9 and TRBJ2-2; D possibly corresponds to TRBD2 (5 bases). CDR1 and CDR2 (germline): SGDLS, YYNGEE. This CDR3 is 15 amino acids long. Trimming shortened V by 0 bases and J by 0 bases, and 6 bases separated the two germline ends. This chain's CDR3 is CASSVAGSNTGELFF. The CDR3 nucleotides read TGTGCCAGCAGCGTAGCGGGGTCGAACACCGGGGAGCTGTTTTTT.

The chain employs TRBV13 and TRBJ2-5; D may be TRBD1 (5 bases). Germline values: CDR1 PRHDT, CDR2 FYEKMQ (reference sequence). This CDR3 comprises 14 residues. Trimming took off 0 bases at V and 2 bases at J, with 7 bases between the two ends. Here the CDR3 DNA reads TGTGCCAGCAGCTTAGGACAGGCGCAAGAGACCCAGTACTTC. This codes for CASSLGQAQETQYF. Based on the CDR3 plus reference TRBV13 and TRBJ2-5, the full variable domain is AAGVIQSPRHLIKEKRETATLKCYPIPRHDTVYWYQQGPGQDPQFLISFYEKMQSDKGSIPDRFSAQQFSDYHSELNMSSLELGDSALYFCASSLGQAQETQYFGPGTRLLVL.

This clonotype appeared many times. This sequence joins TRBV20-1 and TRBJ2-4, with D possibly TRBD1 on 5 matching bases. Germline CDR1 is DFQATT and CDR2 is SNEGSKA (reference sequence). This CDR3 has 15 residues. Trimming took off 7 bases at V and 0 bases at J, with 16 bases between the two ends. Written as DNA, the CDR3 is TGCAGTGTTACGTTTACAGGCATAGCCAAAAACATTCAGTACTTC. It is translated as CSVTFTGIAKNIQYF.